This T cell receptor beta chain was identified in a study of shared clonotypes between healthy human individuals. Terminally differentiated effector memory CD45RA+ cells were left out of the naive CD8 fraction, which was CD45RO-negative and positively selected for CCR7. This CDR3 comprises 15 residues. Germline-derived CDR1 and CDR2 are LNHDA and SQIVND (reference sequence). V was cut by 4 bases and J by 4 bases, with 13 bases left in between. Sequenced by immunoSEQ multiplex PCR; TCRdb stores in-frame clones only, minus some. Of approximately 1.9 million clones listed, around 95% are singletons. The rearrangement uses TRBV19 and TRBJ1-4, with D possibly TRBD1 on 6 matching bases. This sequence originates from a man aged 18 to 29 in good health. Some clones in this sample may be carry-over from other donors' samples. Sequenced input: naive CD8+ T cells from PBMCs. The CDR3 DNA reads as TGTGCCAGTAGTACCCGGACAGCATTTAATGAAAAACTGTTTTTT. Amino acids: CASSTRTAFNEKLFF.